One and the same sample provided the 27 T cell receptor beta chains below, sequenced in a study of control samples from healthy donors and cancer patients. TCRdb keeps only in-frame clones here, not all; method: immunoSEQ multiplex PCR. The table shows about 100,000 clones, with roughly four fifths occurring only once. Sequenced: blood. The receptor set was obtained from a man younger than 35 in good health.

This rearrangement joins TRBV28 to TRBJ1-1; D remains ambiguous. The V end lost 4 bases, the J end lost 0 bases, and 12 bases lay between the germline ends. Germline CDR1 MDHEN, CDR2 SYDVKM. The CDR3 sequence is 15 residues long. For the CDR3, the DNA is TGTGCCAGCAGTTCCTTCGGGAAGATGAACACTGAAGCTTTCTTT. This sequence encodes CASSSFGKMNTEAFF.

This sequence joins TRBV5-6 and TRBJ2-1; D tentatively reads TRBD1 or TRBD2 (7 bases each). Trimming took 10 bases from V and 0 from J, leaving 17 bases between them. The CDR3 has 15 residues. CDR1 is SGHDT and CDR2 is YYEEEE in the germline V gene. CDR3 in amino acids: CAAGRGPSSYNEQFF. CDR3 DNA: TGTGCCGCAGGGAGGGGGCCCAGCTCCTACAATGAGCAGTTCTTC.

The chain has TRBV5-1 and TRBJ1-4; D remains unclear. Deletions cut 4 bases from V and 8 bases from J, with 18 bases between. The CDR3 totals 15 residues. CDR1 is SGHRS, CDR2 YFSETQ, per germline. This CDR3 reads CASSMVSGRLEKLFF. The CDR3 region has the DNA TGCGCCAGCAGCATGGTCTCAGGCCGGTTAGAAAAACTGTTTTTT. Combining the CDR3 with reference TRBV5-1 and TRBJ1-4 gives the whole variable domain KAGVTQTPRYLIKTRGQQVTLSCSPISGHRSVSWYQQTPGQGLQFLFEYFSETQRNKGNFPGRFSGRQFSNSRSEMNVSTLELGDSALYLCASSMVSGRLEKLFFGSGTQLSVL.

The V gene is TRBV5-5, the J gene TRBJ2-5, with D possibly called TRBD1 or TRBD2 (6 bases each). Germline lookup yields CDR1 SGHKS and CDR2 YYEKEE (reference sequence). The CDR3 consists of 16 residues. V shed 1 base and J shed 5 bases, with 18 bases lying between them. The CDR3 coding sequence is TGTGCCAGCAGCTTGTTCCCGGGGGCTCTCGAGGAGACCCAGTACTTC. Protein sequence: CASSLFPGALEETQYF.

This chain joins TRBV6-5 and TRBJ1-5, with D perhaps matching TRBD1 (5 bases). Trimming left V 8 bases short and J 3 bases short, with 14 bases between. From germline, CDR1 is MNHEY and CDR2 SVGAGI. The CDR3 is made up of 14 amino acids. The DNA for the CDR3 is TGTGCCAGCGCCCGGGAGGGGAACAATCAGCCCCAGCATTTT. Protein: CASAREGNNQPQHF.

The CDR3 here is CASSYEQGEISSPLHF. CDR3 DNA: TGTGCCAGCAGTTACGAACAGGGGGAGATCTCCTCACCCCTCCACTTT. The chain uses TRBV6-6 and TRBJ1-6, with TRBD1 matching 8 bases. The CDR3 contains 16 residues. J lost 10 bases, V lost 2 bases, and 10 bases had no gene match. Germline-derived CDR1 and CDR2 are MNHNY and SVGAGI (reference sequence).

This chain uses TRBV9 with TRBJ1-1; D is unresolved. This CDR3 spans 14 amino acids. V was shortened by 3 bases and J by 0 bases, with 9 bases between the two germline ends. Looked up from germline, CDR1 is SGDLS and CDR2 is YYNGEE. CDR3 residues: CASSDSGMNTEAFF. The CDR3 nucleotides read TGTGCCAGCAGCGACTCGGGAATGAACACTGAAGCTTTCTTT.

The V and J genes are TRBV5-6 and TRBJ2-7; D unclear. Trimming removed 4 bases from V and 3 bases from J, with 14 bases in between. The CDR3 totals 14 residues. The germline gives CDR1 SGHDT, CDR2 YYEEEE. DNA for the CDR3: TGTGCCAGCAGCCCAAACTGGAAGGTCTACGAGCAGTACTTC. It translates to CASSPNWKVYEQYF. Supplemented by reference TRBV5-6 and TRBJ2-7, the full variable domain reads DAGVTQSPTHLIKTRGQQVTLRCSPKSGHDTVSWYQQALGQGPQFIFQYYEEEERQRGNFPDRFSGHQFPNYSSELNVNALLLGDSALYLCASSPNWKVYEQYFGPGTRLTVT.

This clone was seen more than once but under ten times. This chain connects TRBV6-1 to TRBJ1-5; perhaps TRBD1 as D (6 bases). With 0 bases removed from V and 5 bases from J, the gap between germline ends came to 11 bases. There are 15 residues in the CDR3. Per the germline V gene, CDR1 is MNHNS and CDR2 is SASEGT. This CDR3 is CASSEAGGAHQPQHF. CDR3 DNA sequence: TGTGCCAGCAGTGAAGCGGGGGGGGCACATCAGCCCCAGCATTTT.

CDR3 in amino acids: CASSQELQGTHSPLHF. The CDR3 region has the DNA TGTGCCAGCAGCCAAGAATTACAGGGAACCCATTCACCCCTCCACTTT. The chain recombines TRBV14 with TRBJ1-6; a possible D gene is TRBD1 (6 bases). V was trimmed by 0 bases and J by 8 bases, leaving 14 bases between them. Germline loops: CDR1 SGHDN, CDR2 FVKESK. This CDR3 spans 16 amino acids.

A few counts support this clone. This chain joins TRBV7-9 and TRBJ1-6; D might be TRBD1 (6 bases). From germline, CDR1 is SEHNR and CDR2 FQNEAQ (reference sequence). V shed 10 bases and J shed 7 bases, with 17 bases lying between them. The CDR3 sequence is 14 residues long. CDR3 residues: CATKGEGGNSPLHF. The CDR3 coding sequence is TGTGCCACCAAAGGAGAAGGGGGGAATTCACCCCTCCACTTT.

The rearrangement links TRBV30 to TRBJ2-1; the D gene could be TRBD1 or TRBD2 (5 bases each). V was shortened by 7 bases and J by 0 bases, with 13 bases between the two germline ends. The CDR3 extends over 14 amino acids. Germline assignment: CDR1 GTSNPN and CDR2 SVGIG (reference sequence). The CDR3 loop is CASYGASSYNEQFF. CDR3 in DNA: TGTGCCTCCTACGGGGCGAGCTCCTACAATGAGCAGTTCTTC.

The V and J genes are TRBV4-3 and TRBJ2-1; 8 positions agree with TRBD2. After removal of 4 bases from V and 2 bases from J, the junction contained 10 bases not matched to a gene. CDR1 LGHNA and CDR2 YSLEER come from the germline V gene. The CDR3 extends over 17 amino acids. DNA of the CDR3: TGCGCCAGCAGCCGAGGACTCAGCGGGGGAGCCTACAATGAGCAGTTCTTC. Protein: CASSRGLSGGAYNEQFF.

The chain uses TRBV5-6 and TRBJ1-3, with D unresolved. Germline values: CDR1 SGHDT, CDR2 YYEEEE. The CDR3 spans 14 residues. The V gene lost 7 bases and the J gene lost 0 bases, with 11 bases spanning the gap. CDR3 nucleotide sequence: TGTGCCAGCTCCCGACAATTCTCTGGAAACACCATATATTTT. It yields the protein CASSRQFSGNTIYF.

In its sample, this clone was seen once. This rearrangement joins TRBV6-4 to TRBJ1-1, with 9 bases fitting TRBD1. V was clipped by 5 bases and J by 6 bases; unmatched bases: 7. This CDR3 is 14 amino acids long. CDR1 and CDR2 from the germline V gene are MRHNA and SNTAGT. CDR3 DNA: TGTGCCAGCAGTCGGGACAGGGCTAGCGCTGAAGCTTTCTTT. Amino acid sequence: CASSRDRASAEAFF.

This chain uses TRBV2 with TRBJ2-1; 11 bases agree with TRBD1. This CDR3 contains 15 residues. Germline values: CDR1 SNHLY, CDR2 FYNNEI. J gave up 6 bases and V 4 bases, and 5 bases lay outside the gene matches. CDR3 loop: CASSGDRGSPNEQFF. CDR3 nucleotide sequence: TGTGCCAGCAGTGGGGACAGGGGGTCCCCCAATGAGCAGTTCTTC.

DNA for the CDR3: TGTGCCAGCAGCCTACTGGCGAACACTGAAGCTTTCTTT. Translating it yields CASSLLANTEAFF. This chain connects TRBV6-2 or TRBV6-3 to TRBJ1-1; D gene ambiguous. The CDR3 totals 13 residues. From germline, CDR1 is MNHEY and CDR2 SVGEGT. V was clipped by 6 bases and J by 1 base, with 9 bases between them.

CDR3 in DNA: TGTGCCAGCAGTGAGAGACCACAGGGAGAATACGAGCAGTACGTC. Translating gives CASSERPQGEYEQYV. This sequence joins TRBV6-1 and TRBJ2-7, with a tentative D call TRBD1 (6 bases). Germline V gene lookup returns CDR1 MNHNS and CDR2 SASEGT. CDR3 length: 15 residues. V was shortened by 3 bases and J by 4 bases, with 16 bases between the two germline ends.

This clone was seen a handful of times. This CDR3 is also generated by other DNA sequences in the sample. The V and J genes are TRBV30 and TRBJ1-2; 9 bases align to TRBD1. Germline V lookup: CDR1 GTSNPN, CDR2 SVGIG (reference sequence). Unmatched junction bases numbered 6, after V lost 2 bases and J lost 5 bases. CDR3 size: 14 residues. The CDR3 DNA reads as TGTGCCTGGAGTCTGACAGGGGGGATTTATGGCTACACCTTC. This sequence encodes CAWSLTGGIYGYTF.

The CDR3, as DNA: TGTGCCAGTAGTATCCACACCGGGGAGCTGTTTTTT. This sequence encodes CASSIHTGELFF. The V gene is TRBV19, the J gene TRBJ2-2; D is undetermined. The CDR3 contains 12 residues. CDR1 LNHDA and CDR2 SQIVND come from the germline V gene (reference sequence). V was pared by 3 bases and J by 3 bases, with 2 bases between.

V and J are TRBV19 and TRBJ1-2, with D possibly being TRBD1 (6 bases). Trimming stripped 5 bases from V and 3 bases from J, with 16 bases between. CDR3 length: 15 amino acids. From germline, CDR1 is LNHDA and CDR2 SQIVND (reference sequence). In DNA, the CDR3 is TGTGCCAGTAGTCCCTCAGACAGGCCCTACTATGGCTACACCTTC. Its translation is CASSPSDRPYYGYTF.

The chain carries TRBV30 and TRBJ1-1, with D tentatively TRBD1 (5 bases). V lost 4 bases and J lost 3, with 12 bases in between. Germline values: CDR1 GTSNPN, CDR2 SVGIG (reference sequence). This CDR3 contains 13 residues. The CDR3 sequence: CAWMGLMDTEAFF. Here the CDR3 DNA reads TGTGCCTGGATGGGACTGATGGACACTGAAGCTTTCTTT.

V gene TRBV27 combines with J gene TRBJ1-4; weak D call: TRBD1 (5 bases). The CDR3 spans 16 residues. The V gene's germline CDR1 is MNHEY and CDR2 SMNVEV (reference sequence). V was cut by 5 bases and J by 8 bases, with 21 bases left in between. The CDR3 DNA reads TGTGCCAGCAGTATGGTACGGGGCTTTCGCAGGGAAAAACTGTTTTTT. It translates to CASSMVRGFRREKLFF.

This clone occurred a few times. The CDR3 region has the DNA TGTGCCACCAGTGATTTGTGGAACGGTGGCTACACCTTC. Translating gives CATSDLWNGGYTF. The chain has TRBV24-1 and TRBJ1-2; D remains unclear. V was shortened by 0 bases and J by 7 bases, with 8 bases between the two germline ends. The length of the CDR3 is 13 residues. The V gene's germline CDR1 is KGHDR and CDR2 SFDVKD.

The V call is TRBV4-3, the J call TRBJ1-5, with 9 bases identical to TRBD1. The CDR3 sequence is 15 residues long. V shed 3 bases and J 3 bases; nucleotides not matched to a gene: 3. Germline values: CDR1 LGHNA, CDR2 YSLEER. The CDR3 reads CASSQDRGDNQPQHF. CDR3 sequence (DNA): TGCGCCAGCAGCCAGGACAGGGGAGACAATCAGCCCCAGCATTTT.

This clone was counted between two and nine times. This rearrangement joins TRBV4-3 to TRBJ2-1; D not certain. The CDR3 consists of 15 residues. Per the germline V gene, CDR1 is LGHNA and CDR2 is YSLEER. Trimming removed 3 bases at V and 2 bases at J, with 11 bases between. CDR3: CASSQSPLAYNEQFF. The CDR3 nucleotides are TGCGCCAGCAGCCAGAGCCCACTCGCCTACAATGAGCAGTTCTTC.

The chain uses TRBV18 and TRBJ2-5; 12 bases fit TRBD1. The V gene end was trimmed by 0 bases and the J gene end by 5 bases; junction bases not matched to a gene: 10. Germline-derived CDR1 and CDR2 are KGHSH and LQKENI. The CDR3 spans 18 residues. CDR3 DNA: TGTGCCAGCTCACCACCGTCGGTGGGACAGGGGGCTAAGGAGACCCAGTACTTC. Translation: CASSPPSVGQGAKETQYF. Full variable domain (remainder filled in from reference TRBV18 and TRBJ2-5): NAGVMQNPRHLVRRRGQEARLRCSPMKGHSHVYWYRQLPEEGLKFMVYLQKENIIDESGMPKERFSAEFPKEGPSILRIQQVVRGDSAAYFCASSPPSVGQGAKETQYFGPGTRLLVL.